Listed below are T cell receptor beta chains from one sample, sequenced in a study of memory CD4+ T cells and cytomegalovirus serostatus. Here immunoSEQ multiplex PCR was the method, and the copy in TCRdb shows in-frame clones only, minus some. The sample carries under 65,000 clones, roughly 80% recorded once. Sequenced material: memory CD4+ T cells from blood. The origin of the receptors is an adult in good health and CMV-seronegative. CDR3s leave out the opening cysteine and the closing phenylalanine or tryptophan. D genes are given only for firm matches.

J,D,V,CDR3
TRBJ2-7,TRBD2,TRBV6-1,ASSDELAGGFSSYEQY
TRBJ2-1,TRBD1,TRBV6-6,ASSRDSYNEQF
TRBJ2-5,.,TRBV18,ASSPWGNQETQY
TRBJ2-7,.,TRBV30,AWSVHYEQY
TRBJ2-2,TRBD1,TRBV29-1,SVAGRGQGGELF
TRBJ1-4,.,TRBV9,ASSTGLFKVSANEKLF
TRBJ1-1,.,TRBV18,ASLADLNTEAF
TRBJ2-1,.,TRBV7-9,ASSLAGSHNEQF
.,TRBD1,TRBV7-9,ASSLGRGGPYEQY
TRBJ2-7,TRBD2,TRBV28,ASSSGDWPSDLSYEQY
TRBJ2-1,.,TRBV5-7,ASSLQAEQF
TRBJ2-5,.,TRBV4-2,ASSQAAGTASKTQY
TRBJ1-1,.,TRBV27,ASRVGWQRNTEAF
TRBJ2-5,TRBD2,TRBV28,ASSFPGTSGRETQY
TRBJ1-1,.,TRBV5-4,ASSSAMGDTEAF
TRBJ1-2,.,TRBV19,ASSRDGLNYGYT
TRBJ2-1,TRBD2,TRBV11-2,ASSLESGLALYNEQF
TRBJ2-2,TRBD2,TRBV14,ASSQAGLAGELF
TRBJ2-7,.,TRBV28,ASSSLYEQY
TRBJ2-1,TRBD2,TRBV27,ASSGLAGRNEQF
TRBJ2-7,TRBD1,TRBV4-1,ASSQEGAGGLEQY
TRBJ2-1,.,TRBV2,ASSTFGEQF
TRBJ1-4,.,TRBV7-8,ASSPREGGKLF
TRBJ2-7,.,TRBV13,ASSPRGNTYEQY
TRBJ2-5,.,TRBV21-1,ASSKVPIQETQY
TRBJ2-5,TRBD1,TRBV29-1,SVEAGTGAGETQY
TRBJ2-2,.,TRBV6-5,ASSPRTATGELF
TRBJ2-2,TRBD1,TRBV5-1,ASSFNRGNTGELF
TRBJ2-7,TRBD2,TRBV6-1,ASSEAPVVAGGSSYEQY
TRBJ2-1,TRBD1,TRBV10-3,AISESGQGIGKAEQF
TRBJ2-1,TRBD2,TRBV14,ASSQDPSGYNEQF
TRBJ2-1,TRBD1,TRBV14,ASQGQTYNEQF
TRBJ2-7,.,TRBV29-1,SVERDGPGEQY
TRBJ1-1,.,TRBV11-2,ASSLVRGGTEAF
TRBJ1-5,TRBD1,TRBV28,ASSPGQARQPQH
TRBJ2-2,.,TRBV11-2,ASSSNVVVGELF
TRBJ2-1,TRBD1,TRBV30,AWATGAREQF
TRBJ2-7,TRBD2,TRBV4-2,ASSQVISGISYEQY
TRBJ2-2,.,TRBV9,ASSAEWAATNTGELF
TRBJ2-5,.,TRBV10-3,AMLLAETQY
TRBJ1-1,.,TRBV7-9,ASSLEGGRRNTEAF
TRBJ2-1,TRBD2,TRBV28,ASSPITSAGVRNEQF